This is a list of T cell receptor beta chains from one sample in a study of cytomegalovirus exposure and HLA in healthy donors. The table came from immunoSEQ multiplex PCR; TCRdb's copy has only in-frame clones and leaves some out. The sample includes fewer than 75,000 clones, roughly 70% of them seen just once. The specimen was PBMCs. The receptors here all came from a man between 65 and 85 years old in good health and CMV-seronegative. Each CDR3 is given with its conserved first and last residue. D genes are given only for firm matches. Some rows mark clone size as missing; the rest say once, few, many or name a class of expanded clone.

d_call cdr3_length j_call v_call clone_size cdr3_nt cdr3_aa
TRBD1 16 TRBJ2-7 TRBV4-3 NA TGCGCCAGCAGCCAAGATGAGGGGACAGGGGCCTACGAGCAGTACTTC CASSQDEGTGAYEQYF
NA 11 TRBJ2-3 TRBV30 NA TGTGCCTGGAGTCAACAGGACATTCGGTATTTT CAWSQQDIRYF
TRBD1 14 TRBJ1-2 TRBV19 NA TGTGCCAGTGTAGTCCCGGGACAGGGCTATGGCTACACCTTC CASVVPGQGYGYTF
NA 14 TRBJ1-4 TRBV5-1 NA TGCGCCAGCAGCGACGACAGGAATAATGAAAAACTGTTTTTT CASSDDRNNEKLFF
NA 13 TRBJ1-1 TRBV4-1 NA TGCGCCAGCAGCCATGTAGGGGTGACTGAAGCTTTCTTT CASSHVGVTEAFF
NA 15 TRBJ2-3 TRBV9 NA TGTGCCAGCAGCGTAGGTGGACAGATTACAGATACGCAGTATTTT CASSVGGQITDTQYF
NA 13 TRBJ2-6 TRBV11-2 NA TGTGCCAGCAGCCAAGACAGGGCCAACGTCCTGACTTTC CASSQDRANVLTF
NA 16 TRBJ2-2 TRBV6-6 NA TGTGCCAGCAGCCCCAGGGCAGGGGCGAACACCGGGGAGCTGTTTTTT CASSPRAGANTGELFF
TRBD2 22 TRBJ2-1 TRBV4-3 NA TGCGCCAGCAGCACCCGACCATTCCTTGGGACTAGCGGGACATCCGACTACAATGAGCAGTTCTTC CASSTRPFLGTSGTSDYNEQFF
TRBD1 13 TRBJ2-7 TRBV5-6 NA TGTGCCAGCAGCTTCGGGACAGGAACCGAGCAGTACTTC CASSFGTGTEQYF
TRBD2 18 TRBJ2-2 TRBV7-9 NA TGTGCCAGCAGCCCCCCGGCGGCGGGGGGACCGAACACCGGGGAGCTGTTTTTT CASSPPAAGGPNTGELFF
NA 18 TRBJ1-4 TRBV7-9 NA TGTGCCAGCAGCTTAGCCCGCCTAGGACAGTCAACTAATGAAAAACTGTTTTTT CASSLARLGQSTNEKLFF
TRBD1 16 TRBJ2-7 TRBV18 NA TGTGCCAGCTCACCACAATCCGGGACAGCTACCTACGAGCAGTACTTC CASSPQSGTATYEQYF
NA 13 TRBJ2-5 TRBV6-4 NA TGTGCCAGCAGCGACAGGCGGGAAGAGACCCAGTACTTC CASSDRREETQYF
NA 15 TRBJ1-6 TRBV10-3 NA TGTGCCATCAGTGAAAGGAGCTCCTATAATTCACCCCTCCACTTT CAISERSSYNSPLHF
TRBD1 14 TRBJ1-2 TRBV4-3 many TGCGCCAGCAGCCAAGGACAGGGGATCTATGGCTACACCTTC CASSQGQGIYGYTF
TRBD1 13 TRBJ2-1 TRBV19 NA TGTGCCAGTAGGGGGACAGGGGGCGATGAGCAGTTCTTC CASRGTGGDEQFF
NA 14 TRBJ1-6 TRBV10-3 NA TGTGCCATCAGTGAAAGAGGAATCAGTTCACCCCTCCACTTT CAISERGISSPLHF
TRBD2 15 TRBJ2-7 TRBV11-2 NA TGTGCCAGCAGCCCCGTGGGGCGGGAGTTCGACGAGCAGTACTTC CASSPVGREFDEQYF
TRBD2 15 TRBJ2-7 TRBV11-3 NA TGTGCCAGCAGCTTAACCACCAGCGGGAGGGGCGAGCAGTACTTC CASSLTTSGRGEQYF
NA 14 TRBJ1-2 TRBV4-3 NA TGCGCCAGCAGCCGGGGGGTAACTAACTATGGCTACACCTTC CASSRGVTNYGYTF
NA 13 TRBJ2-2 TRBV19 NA TGTGCCAGTACGAGATTTAACACCGGGGAGCTGTTTTTT CASTRFNTGELFF
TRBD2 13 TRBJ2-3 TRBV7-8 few TGTGCCAGCAGCTTGCGGGAGTCAGATACGCAGTATTTT CASSLRESDTQYF
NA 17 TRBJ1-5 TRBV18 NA TGTGCCAGCTCACAAAATACAGGGCCCCGGGGCAATCAGCCCCAGCATTTT CASSQNTGPRGNQPQHF
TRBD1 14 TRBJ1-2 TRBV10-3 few TGTGCCATCAGACCGGGACAGGGGAACTATGGCTACACCTTC CAIRPGQGNYGYTF
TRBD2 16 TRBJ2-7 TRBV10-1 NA TGCGCCAGCAGTGGAGGTAGCGGGAGAAAATCCTACGAGCAGTACTTC CASSGGSGRKSYEQYF
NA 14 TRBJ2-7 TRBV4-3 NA TGCGCCAGCAGCCAAGTTCCAGGGGCCTACGAGCAGTACTTC CASSQVPGAYEQYF
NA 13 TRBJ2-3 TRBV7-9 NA TGTGCCAGCAGCTCCGTAGCCACAGATACGCAGTATTTT CASSSVATDTQYF
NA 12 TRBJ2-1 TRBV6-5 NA TGTGCCAGCAGTTCGGGATTCAATGAGCAGTTCTTC CASSSGFNEQFF
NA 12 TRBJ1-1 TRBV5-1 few TGCGCCAGCAAGGACATAAACACTGAAGCTTTCTTT CASKDINTEAFF
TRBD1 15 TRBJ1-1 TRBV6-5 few TGTGCCAGCAGTTACTCGAACAGGGGGAACACTGAAGCTTTCTTT CASSYSNRGNTEAFF
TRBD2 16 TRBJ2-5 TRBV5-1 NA TGCGCCAGCAGCTTGGGCTCTAGCGGGTTCCAAGAGACCCAGTACTTC CASSLGSSGFQETQYF
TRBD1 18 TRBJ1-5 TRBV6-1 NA TGTGCCAGCAGTGAAAAAGTAGGGGACAGGGTTCGACGTCAGCCCCAGCATTTT CASSEKVGDRVRRQPQHF
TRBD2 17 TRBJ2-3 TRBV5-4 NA TGTGCCAGCAGCGGGTGGGGACTAGCGGGGGTCACAGATACGCAGTATTTT CASSGWGLAGVTDTQYF
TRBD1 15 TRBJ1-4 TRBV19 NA TGTGCCAGTATTCCGACAGGGACCTCCGCCCAAAAACTGTTTTTT CASIPTGTSAQKLFF
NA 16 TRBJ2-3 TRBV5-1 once TGCGCCAGCAGCCCGAGAGGGCGGGATTTGACAGATACGCAGTATTTT CASSPRGRDLTDTQYF
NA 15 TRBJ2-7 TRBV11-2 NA TGTGCCAGCAGCTTAATGGTGGGAGGAATCTACGAGCAGTACTTC CASSLMVGGIYEQYF